Listed below are T cell receptor beta chains from one sample, sequenced in a study of control samples from healthy donors and cancer patients. TCRdb's table, derived via immunoSEQ multiplex PCR, lists solely in-frame clones and lacks some. The sample holds roughly 49,000 clones, 85% to 90% seen once. The sample taken for sequencing was PBMCs. Every receptor here comes from a man aged 45 to 65 with head and neck cancer. CDR3s include the opening cysteine and the closing phenylalanine or tryptophan. Each record gives: clone size, J gene, V gene, D gene, CDR3 protein, CDR3 DNA. A D gene is named only where the DNA matches it firmly. Clone size is given for some rows only: seen once, a few or many times, or a class if the clone is expanded.

clone size: NA
J gene: TRBJ1-2
V gene: TRBV10-3
D gene: TRBD1
CDR3 protein: CAISGQAGYGYTF
CDR3 DNA: TGTGCCATCAGCGGACAGGCCGGCTATGGCTACACCTTC

clone size: NA
J gene: TRBJ2-3
V gene: TRBV7-3
D gene: TRBD2
CDR3 protein: CASSQSPPWRGGTDTQYF
CDR3 DNA: TGTGCCAGCAGCCAAAGCCCGCCCTGGCGGGGGGGCACAGATACGCAGTATTTT

clone size: NA
J gene: TRBJ2-1
V gene: TRBV7-2
D gene: NA
CDR3 protein: CASSWGAYEQFF
CDR3 DNA: TGTGCCAGCAGCTGGGGGGCGTATGAGCAGTTCTTC

clone size: NA
J gene: TRBJ2-7
V gene: TRBV27
D gene: NA
CDR3 protein: CASSDRAGEPYEQYF
CDR3 DNA: TGTGCCAGCAGCGATAGGGCAGGAGAGCCCTACGAGCAGTACTTC

clone size: NA
J gene: TRBJ2-7
V gene: TRBV25-1
D gene: TRBD2
CDR3 protein: CASRPSGSMNEQYF
CDR3 DNA: TGTGCCAGCAGGCCTAGCGGGAGTATGAACGAGCAGTACTTC

clone size: NA
J gene: TRBJ2-2
V gene: TRBV18
D gene: NA
CDR3 protein: CASIQDAGTGELFF
CDR3 DNA: TGTGCCAGCATACAGGATGCGGGCACCGGGGAGCTGTTTTTT

clone size: NA
J gene: TRBJ2-7
V gene: TRBV25-1
D gene: NA
CDR3 protein: CASSGPRGYEQYF
CDR3 DNA: TGTGCCAGCAGTGGGCCTCGAGGGTACGAGCAGTACTTC

clone size: many
J gene: TRBJ1-5
V gene: TRBV7-9
D gene: NA
CDR3 protein: CASSQATGDQPQHF
CDR3 DNA: TGTGCCAGCAGCCAAGCAACAGGTGATCAGCCCCAGCATTTT

clone size: once
J gene: TRBJ1-6
V gene: TRBV5-4
D gene: TRBD1
CDR3 protein: CASSSLTGVNSPLHF
CDR3 DNA: TGTGCCAGCAGCTCACTGACAGGGGTTAATTCACCCCTCCACTTT

clone size: NA
J gene: TRBJ2-7
V gene: TRBV28
D gene: NA
CDR3 protein: CASSSDPGEQYF
CDR3 DNA: TGTGCCAGCAGTTCGGATCCAGGCGAGCAGTACTTC

clone size: few
J gene: TRBJ1-6
V gene: TRBV7-3
D gene: TRBD1
CDR3 protein: CASSLVATGGNSPLHF
CDR3 DNA: TGTGCCAGCAGCTTAGTAGCGACAGGGGGCAATTCACCCCTCCACTTT

clone size: NA
J gene: TRBJ2-7
V gene: TRBV6-4
D gene: NA
CDR3 protein: CASSRTGSSSYEQYF
CDR3 DNA: TGTGCCAGCAGTCGGACGGGCTCGAGCTCCTACGAGCAGTACTTC

clone size: once
J gene: TRBJ2-5
V gene: TRBV29-1
D gene: TRBD2
CDR3 protein: CSVAGTSPKETQYF
CDR3 DNA: TGCAGCGTAGCCGGGACTAGCCCAAAAGAGACCCAGTACTTC

clone size: once
J gene: TRBJ2-3
V gene: TRBV15
D gene: TRBD2
CDR3 protein: CATSSRGLVGRDTQYF
CDR3 DNA: TGTGCCACCAGCAGTCGCGGACTAGTGGGGAGGGACACGCAGTATTTT

clone size: NA
J gene: TRBJ1-1
V gene: TRBV18
D gene: TRBD1
CDR3 protein: CASSPGTGGSTEAFF
CDR3 DNA: TGTGCCAGCTCACCTGGGACAGGGGGCAGCACTGAAGCTTTCTTT

clone size: NA
J gene: TRBJ2-7
V gene: TRBV5-1
D gene: TRBD1
CDR3 protein: CASSFRQGKFEQYF
CDR3 DNA: TGCGCCAGCAGCTTCAGACAGGGGAAGTTCGAGCAGTACTTC

clone size: NA
J gene: TRBJ1-1
V gene: TRBV11-3
D gene: TRBD1
CDR3 protein: CASSSGQGGTEAFF
CDR3 DNA: TGTGCCAGCAGCTCCGGACAGGGGGGCACTGAAGCTTTCTTT

clone size: NA
J gene: TRBJ2-7
V gene: TRBV10-3
D gene: NA
CDR3 protein: CAIRPDSSSYEQYF
CDR3 DNA: TGTGCCATCAGACCTGACTCGAGCTCCTACGAGCAGTACTTC

clone size: NA
J gene: TRBJ2-7
V gene: TRBV7-2
D gene: NA
CDR3 protein: CASSLVHTAYEQYF
CDR3 DNA: TGTGCCAGCAGCTTAGTTCACACTGCCTACGAGCAGTACTTC

clone size: NA
J gene: TRBJ1-1
V gene: TRBV14
D gene: TRBD1
CDR3 protein: CASSHLGQGRTEAFF
CDR3 DNA: TGTGCCAGCAGCCACCTTGGACAGGGCCGTACTGAAGCTTTCTTT

clone size: NA
J gene: TRBJ1-1
V gene: TRBV29-1
D gene: NA
CDR3 protein: CSVDLIREAGVNTEAFF
CDR3 DNA: TGCAGCGTTGACCTGATCCGGGAGGCTGGCGTGAACACTGAAGCTTTCTTT

clone size: NA
J gene: TRBJ2-5
V gene: TRBV11-3
D gene: TRBD2
CDR3 protein: CASSLRTSVDQETQYF
CDR3 DNA: TGTGCCAGCAGCTTGCGGACTAGCGTGGACCAAGAGACCCAGTACTTC

clone size: NA
J gene: TRBJ2-2
V gene: TRBV5-1
D gene: NA
CDR3 protein: CASSLELADTGELFF
CDR3 DNA: TGCGCCAGCAGCTTGGAACTAGCTGACACCGGGGAGCTGTTTTTT

clone size: NA
J gene: TRBJ2-3
V gene: TRBV5-1
D gene: NA
CDR3 protein: CASSLYILQALEADTQYF
CDR3 DNA: TGCGCCAGCAGCTTATACATTTTACAGGCCCTGGAGGCAGATACGCAGTATTTT

clone size: NA
J gene: TRBJ1-2
V gene: TRBV20-1
D gene: TRBD1
CDR3 protein: CSARDRDGYTF
CDR3 DNA: TGCAGTGCTAGGGACAGGGACGGCTACACCTTC

clone size: NA
J gene: TRBJ2-7
V gene: TRBV12-3/TRBV12-4
D gene: NA
CDR3 protein: CASGLGFRYEQYF
CDR3 DNA: TGTGCCAGCGGGCTAGGGTTTCGGTACGAGCAGTACTTC

clone size: NA
J gene: TRBJ2-5
V gene: TRBV25-1
D gene: TRBD2
CDR3 protein: CASSPRTSGEGSQYF
CDR3 DNA: TGTGCCAGCTCACCCCGGACTAGCGGGGAAGGATCCCAGTACTTC

clone size: once
J gene: TRBJ2-6
V gene: TRBV18
D gene: TRBD1
CDR3 protein: CASSPTGQGAGGANVLTF
CDR3 DNA: TGTGCCAGCTCACCCACAGGACAGGGGGCAGGTGGGGCCAACGTCCTGACTTTC

clone size: NA
J gene: TRBJ2-3
V gene: TRBV6-4
D gene: NA
CDR3 protein: CASSVSDFPTDTQYF
CDR3 DNA: TGTGCCAGCAGTGTCAGTGATTTCCCCACAGATACGCAGTATTTT

clone size: NA
J gene: TRBJ2-3
V gene: TRBV9
D gene: NA
CDR3 protein: CASSVVVGNSDTQYF
CDR3 DNA: TGTGCCAGCAGCGTAGTGGTCGGAAATTCAGATACGCAGTATTTT

clone size: NA
J gene: TRBJ1-1
V gene: TRBV5-1
D gene: TRBD1
CDR3 protein: CASSALQGRNREAFF
CDR3 DNA: TGCGCCAGCAGCGCTTTACAGGGGCGGAACCGTGAAGCTTTCTTT

clone size: NA
J gene: TRBJ2-3
V gene: TRBV7-7
D gene: TRBD2
CDR3 protein: CASSSTGGPLDTQYF
CDR3 DNA: TGTGCTAGCAGCTCTACGGGAGGGCCGCTAGATACGCAGTATTTT

clone size: NA
J gene: TRBJ1-6
V gene: TRBV25-1
D gene: NA
CDR3 protein: CASSEYGSYNSPLHF
CDR3 DNA: TGTGCCAGCAGTGAATACGGCTCCTATAATTCACCCCTCCACTTT

clone size: NA
J gene: TRBJ2-3
V gene: TRBV24-1
D gene: NA
CDR3 protein: CATSEGQYGGTQYF
CDR3 DNA: TGTGCCACCAGTGAGGGACAGTACGGGGGTACGCAGTATTTT

clone size: NA
J gene: TRBJ2-7
V gene: TRBV29-1
D gene: NA
CDR3 protein: CSVVTGARSSYEQYF
CDR3 DNA: TGCAGCGTTGTAACGGGGGCGCGAAGCTCCTACGAGCAGTACTTC

clone size: NA
J gene: TRBJ1-5
V gene: TRBV4-1
D gene: TRBD1
CDR3 protein: CASSQGGMSDRASQPQHF
CDR3 DNA: TGCGCCAGCAGCCAAGGAGGTATGTCGGACAGGGCGAGTCAGCCCCAGCATTTT

clone size: once
J gene: TRBJ1-3
V gene: TRBV18
D gene: NA
CDR3 protein: CASSPTAGNTIYF
CDR3 DNA: TGTGCCAGCTCACCGACAGCGGGGAACACCATATATTTT

clone size: NA
J gene: TRBJ1-5
V gene: TRBV10-3
D gene: NA
CDR3 protein: CAIRQTDQSNQPQHF
CDR3 DNA: TGTGCCATCAGACAGACAGACCAGAGCAATCAGCCCCAGCATTTT

clone size: NA
J gene: TRBJ2-1
V gene: TRBV28
D gene: TRBD2
CDR3 protein: CASSLGGGALHEQFF
CDR3 DNA: TGTGCCAGCAGTTTAGGCGGGGGGGCCCTACATGAGCAGTTCTTC

clone size: NA
J gene: TRBJ2-7
V gene: TRBV5-6
D gene: NA
CDR3 protein: CASSRTATYEQYF
CDR3 DNA: TGTGCCAGCAGCCGGACTGCTACCTACGAGCAGTACTTC

clone size: once
J gene: TRBJ1-5
V gene: TRBV5-1
D gene: NA
CDR3 protein: CASSLGQELNQPQHF
CDR3 DNA: TGCGCCAGCAGCTTGGGACAGGAGCTCAATCAGCCCCAGCATTTT

clone size: NA
J gene: TRBJ1-6
V gene: TRBV7-6
D gene: TRBD1
CDR3 protein: CASSSGQGVSPLHF
CDR3 DNA: TGTGCCAGCAGCTCCGGACAGGGTGTTTCACCCCTCCACTTT

clone size: NA
J gene: TRBJ2-5
V gene: TRBV7-9
D gene: TRBD2
CDR3 protein: CASTAGTGAGLAGEETQYF
CDR3 DNA: TGTGCCAGCACCGCCGGGACAGGGGCTGGACTAGCGGGAGAAGAGACCCAGTACTTC

clone size: NA
J gene: TRBJ2-2
V gene: TRBV9
D gene: NA
CDR3 protein: CASSARQRAGLGELFF
CDR3 DNA: TGTGCCAGCAGCGCCAGACAGCGGGCCGGGCTAGGGGAGCTGTTTTTT

clone size: once
J gene: TRBJ2-1
V gene: TRBV6-2/TRBV6-3
D gene: NA
CDR3 protein: CASSYLNEQFF
CDR3 DNA: TGTGCCAGCAGTTACTTGAATGAGCAGTTCTTC

clone size: NA
J gene: TRBJ1-6
V gene: TRBV7-9
D gene: TRBD1
CDR3 protein: CASSGDRGSPNSPLHF
CDR3 DNA: TGTGCCAGCAGCGGTGACAGGGGGTCTCCTAATTCACCCCTCCACTTT

clone size: NA
J gene: TRBJ1-6
V gene: TRBV5-1
D gene: NA
CDR3 protein: CASSLGTEFYNSPLHF
CDR3 DNA: TGCGCCAGCAGCTTGGGGACAGAGTTTTATAATTCACCCCTCCACTTT

clone size: NA
J gene: TRBJ2-7
V gene: TRBV11-2
D gene: NA
CDR3 protein: CASSPTGRSYEQYF
CDR3 DNA: TGTGCCAGCAGCCCCACAGGCCGATCCTACGAGCAGTACTTC

clone size: once
J gene: TRBJ1-5
V gene: TRBV18
D gene: NA
CDR3 protein: CASSIGSHQPQHF
CDR3 DNA: TGTGCCAGCTCAATAGGGTCACATCAGCCCCAGCATTTT

clone size: NA
J gene: TRBJ1-1
V gene: TRBV30
D gene: TRBD1
CDR3 protein: CAWSNTPGGGTEAFF
CDR3 DNA: TGTGCCTGGAGCAATACCCCAGGGGGAGGCACTGAAGCTTTCTTT

clone size: NA
J gene: TRBJ2-4
V gene: TRBV6-1
D gene: NA
CDR3 protein: CASSEVLGGSAKNIQYF
CDR3 DNA: TGTGCCAGCAGTGAAGTCTTGGGGGGCTCAGCCAAAAACATTCAGTACTTC

clone size: NA
J gene: TRBJ2-7
V gene: TRBV19
D gene: NA
CDR3 protein: CASSPSTLPYEQYF
CDR3 DNA: TGTGCCAGTAGTCCGTCGACACTTCCCTACGAGCAGTACTTC

clone size: NA
J gene: TRBJ1-1
V gene: TRBV6-1
D gene: NA
CDR3 protein: CASSELLGTEAFF
CDR3 DNA: TGTGCCAGCAGTGAACTTCTAGGGACTGAAGCTTTCTTT

clone size: NA
J gene: TRBJ2-3
V gene: TRBV9
D gene: NA
CDR3 protein: CASSVDGPSTDTQYF
CDR3 DNA: TGTGCCAGCAGCGTAGACGGGCCCAGCACAGATACGCAGTATTTT

clone size: NA
J gene: TRBJ2-7
V gene: TRBV4-1
D gene: TRBD2
CDR3 protein: CASHSGGPSYEQYF
CDR3 DNA: TGCGCCAGCCACAGCGGGGGCCCCTCCTACGAGCAGTACTTC

clone size: few
J gene: TRBJ2-1
V gene: TRBV19
D gene: TRBD2
CDR3 protein: CASSPGTSFITESSYNEQFF
CDR3 DNA: TGTGCCAGTAGTCCTGGGACTAGCTTTATTACGGAGAGCTCCTACAATGAGCAGTTCTTC

clone size: NA
J gene: TRBJ2-3
V gene: TRBV3-1/TRBV3-2
D gene: TRBD2
CDR3 protein: CASSQTSGKSADTQYF
CDR3 DNA: TGTGCCAGCAGCCAGACTAGCGGGAAGTCAGCAGATACGCAGTATTTT

clone size: NA
J gene: TRBJ2-1
V gene: TRBV19
D gene: TRBD2
CDR3 protein: CASSGTLAGMSNEQFF
CDR3 DNA: TGTGCCAGTAGTGGAACGTTAGCGGGAATGTCAAATGAGCAGTTCTTC

clone size: NA
J gene: TRBJ1-4
V gene: TRBV10-3
D gene: NA
CDR3 protein: CAISESAGHREKLFF
CDR3 DNA: TGTGCCATCAGTGAGTCGGCAGGGCACCGGGAAAAACTGTTTTTT